These T cell receptor beta chains were read from a single sample in a study of post-analysis software for immune sequencing data. TCRdb re-derived calls from the PCR reads in MiXCR, one entry per CDR3 protein. The sample records roughly 600,000 distinct CDR3 sequences, 40% to 50% being singletons. Material: blood. The receptors originated from a girl aged 10 to 17 with multiple sclerosis. The CDR3 runs from the conserved cysteine through the conserved F or W. The order of the fields is J gene, D gene, V gene, CDR3 protein. The D gene is left open where the match is weak.

>TRBJ2-1|TRBD1|TRBV20-1
CSARVQWDSNEQFF
>TRBJ2-2|-|TRBV5-1
CASSLWGENTGELFF
>TRBJ1-2|-|TRBV5-5
CASSLAPGWSYGYTF
>TRBJ2-3|TRBD2|TRBV29-1
CSVEGGTSGGLSTDTQYF
>TRBJ2-2|-|TRBV12-3/TRBV12-4
CASSFGGLTGELFF
>TRBJ2-7|TRBD2|TRBV10-3
CAITSAGLAGVSYEQYF
>TRBJ2-7|-|TRBV7-9
CASSLEAEQYF
>TRBJ2-3|-|TRBV7-2
CASSLAISSSTDTQYF
>TRBJ1-2|-|TRBV7-6
CASSPTGKGRYGYTF
>TRBJ2-5|-|TRBV3-1
CASSQVSETQYF
>TRBJ1-1|-|TRBV5-1
CASSSLHLTEAFF
>TRBJ1-1|-|TRBV12-3/TRBV12-4
CASSQGRNTEAFF
>TRBJ1-6|-|TRBV6-5
CASRNGGRGGSPPHF
>TRBJ1-1|-|TRBV7-3
CASSLNGAAEAFF
>TRBJ1-5|TRBD1|TRBV7-9
CASSFGQGNQPQHF
>TRBJ1-2|-|TRBV12-3/TRBV12-4
CASSLQANYGYTF
>TRBJ2-7|TRBD2|TRBV29-1
CSVETPRGGDSYEQYF
>TRBJ2-1|TRBD2|TRBV2
CASRGLAVNEQFF
>TRBJ1-1|TRBD1|TRBV5-1
CASSLQGNEAFF
>TRBJ1-2|-|TRBV6-4
CASSEKGHALNYGYTF
>-|-|TRBV2
CASRTHEQYF
>TRBJ2-3|-|TRBV29-1
CSVEAPDTQYF
>TRBJ1-2|-|TRBV28
CASRGGPGPSGCTF
>TRBJ2-3|-|TRBV5-1
CASRPGPTHTQYF
>TRBJ2-5|TRBD1|TRBV9
CASSRRDSSRETQYF
>TRBJ2-7|-|TRBV6-5
CASSYSISGEARSYEQYF
>TRBJ2-7|-|TRBV12-3/TRBV12-4
CASRRERALGDEQYF
>TRBJ1-2|-|TRBV12-3/TRBV12-4
CASTGGARYGYTF
>TRBJ2-3|-|TRBV2
CASSSPGDSNTDTQYF
>TRBJ2-6|-|TRBV12-5
CASGSPSSGANVLTF
>TRBJ2-3|-|TRBV7-7
CASSLERDDTQYF
>TRBJ1-2|TRBD1|TRBV7-2
CASSLDYRGDGYTF
>TRBJ2-1|TRBD2|TRBV29-1
CSGTSGAYNEQFF